This TCR beta chain was recovered during a study of post-analysis software for immune sequencing data. Germline-derived CDR1 and CDR2 are MNHEY and SVGEGT. The CDR3 is 15 residues long. The V and J ends lost 6 bases and 3 bases respectively, with 17 bases between them. Overall study findings and caveats: Among multiple sclerosis patients, normalized Chao1 diversity was significantly below that of controls. There were roughly five TRBV segments more frequent in patients than controls, and TRBV5-6, TRBV5-1 and TRBV20-1 were among them.

This clonotype was counted between two and nine times. Its cognate antigen is unknown. Incorporated into the TCR beta cDNA libraries were unique molecular identifiers, which served to reduce PCR and sequencing biases. A single record per CDR3 protein comes from TCRdb applying MiXCR to the PCR reads. Among around 710,000 distinct CDR3 sequences listed, 46% were seen once. This clonotype originated in a girl aged 5 to 17 with multiple sclerosis. The sample comprised blood. This sequence joins TRBV6-2 or TRBV6-3 and TRBJ1-1, with D unclear. Written as DNA, the CDR3 is TGTGCCAGCAGAGAACGCGGGGTAGCGGACACTGAAGCTTTCTTT. This encodes CASRERGVADTEAFF.